Listed here are 25 T cell receptor beta chains from one sample, sequenced in a study of vaccination and CD4 T cells after COVID-19. Described treatment: approximately nine-day PBMC culture with coronavirus spike peptide pools or control peptides (ViraFEST assay). These receptors' targets are unknown. Cultured CD4+ T-cell DNA underwent Oncomine TCR Beta short-read sequencing. TCRdb re-called the PCR reads with MiXCR, one entry per CDR3 protein. The repertoire holds 8,500 to 9,500 distinct CDR3 sequences, with approximately 60% as singletons. The material was cultured CD4+ T cells from blood, obtained after SARS-CoV-2 vaccination. These receptors all come from a human donor with COVID-19.

This clonotype is large within its sample. The V gene is TRBV19, the J gene TRBJ1-5; no firm D call. Per the germline V gene, CDR1 is LNHDA and CDR2 is SQIVND (reference sequence). Between the trimmed V and J ends, which lost 1 base and 0 bases, there was a span of 7 bases. This CDR3 spans 15 amino acids. As DNA, the CDR3 is TGTGCCAGTAGTATAGGCAGGACTAGCAATCAGCCCCAGCATTTT. Its protein product is CASSIGRTSNQPQHF.

The chain uses TRBV5-1 and TRBJ2-5; the match to TRBD2 covers 8 bases. Germline loops: CDR1 SGHRS, CDR2 YFSETQ. V dropped 4 bases and J dropped 5; count of bases not matched to a gene: 1. This CDR3 spans 12 amino acids. This chain's CDR3 is CASSPGGETQYF. CDR3 sequence (DNA): TGCGCCAGCAGCCCGGGGGGGGAGACCCAGTACTTC.

This clonotype has more than one count but fewer than ten. The chain combines TRBV6-1 with TRBJ1-5; D is undetermined. Trimming left V 4 bases short and J 4 bases short, with 8 bases between. The length of the CDR3 is 13 residues. CDR1 MNHNS and CDR2 SASEGT come from the germline V gene. The CDR3 region has the DNA TGTGCCAGCAGTGCCGAGGGTAATCAGCCCCAGCATTTT. Encoded protein: CASSAEGNQPQHF.

The chain uses TRBV10-1 and TRBJ2-7; the match to TRBD2 covers 7 bases. The germline V gene encodes CDR1 WNHNN and CDR2 SYGVQD (reference sequence). The CDR3 length is 14 residues. J lost 6 bases, V lost 1 base, and 6 bases had no gene match. Written as DNA, the CDR3 is TGCGCCAGCAGTGAGTGGGGAGGGTCAGGCGAGCAGTACTTC. This codes for CASSEWGGSGEQYF.

The chain carries TRBV7-3 and TRBJ2-3; D ambiguous. The CDR3 covers 14 residues. The ends were cut back, 5 bases at V and 2 bases at J, with 11 bases in the middle. Germline CDR1 reads SGHTA; CDR2 reads FQGTGA. CDR3 sequence (DNA): TGTGCCAGCAGCCCCTCCTGGTCCACAGATACGCAGTATTTT. Amino acid sequence: CASSPSWSTDTQYF.

J is TRBJ2-1 and V is TRBV5-6; D tentatively reads TRBD1 or TRBD2 (6 bases each). This CDR3 has 15 residues. CDR1 and CDR2 (germline): SGHDT, YYEEEE. The V and J ends lost 4 bases and 8 bases respectively, with 19 bases between them. CDR3 residues: CASSTGTGRGDEQFF. The CDR3 coding sequence is TGTGCCAGCAGCACAGGGACGGGGCGGGGCGATGAGCAGTTCTTC.

This clonotype appeared a few times. The chain links TRBV11-1 to TRBJ1-2; 11 bases align to TRBD1. J gave up 2 bases and V 5 bases, and 4 bases lay outside the gene matches. The CDR3 totals 15 residues. Germline CDR1 reads SGHAT; CDR2 reads FQDESV (reference sequence). The CDR3 coding sequence is TGTGCCAGCAGCCAACGGACAGGGGGCAACTATGGCTACACCTTC. It yields the protein CASSQRTGGNYGYTF.

This clonotype is a singleton in its sample. The chain joins TRBV10-2 to TRBJ2-5; 9 positions match TRBD1. Germline CDR1 is WSHSY and CDR2 is SAAADI. This CDR3 comprises 13 residues. Trimming at V came to 6 bases and at J to 5 bases, leaving 4 bases not matched to a gene. DNA of the CDR3: TGCGCCAGCAGACAGGGGGCGCTTGAGACCCAGTACTTC. Translated: CASRQGALETQYF.

CDR3 loop: CSAEQGRGDYEQYF. The CDR3 nucleotides read TGCAGTGCCGAACAGGGGAGAGGAGATTACGAGCAGTACTTC. The chain combines TRBV20-1 with TRBJ2-7, with 7 bases matching TRBD1. Per germline, CDR1 DFQATT and CDR2 SNEGSKA (reference sequence). J gave up 4 bases and V 6 bases, and 12 bases lay outside the gene matches. The CDR3 has 14 amino acids.

This chain uses TRBV2 with TRBJ2-7; 8 positions agree with TRBD1. Germline assignment: CDR1 SNHLY and CDR2 FYNNEI. This CDR3 has 13 amino acids. J gave up 7 bases and V 1 base, and 3 bases lay outside the gene matches. CDR3 protein: CASSEGTGLEQYF. The CDR3 coding sequence is TGTGCCAGCAGTGAAGGGACAGGGCTTGAGCAGTACTTC. Drawing the rest from reference TRBV2 and TRBJ2-7, the complete variable domain is EPEVTQTPSHQVTQMGQEVILRCVPISNHLYFYWYRQILGQKVEFLVSFYNNEISEKSEIFDDQFSVERPDGSNFTLKIRSTKLEDSAMYFCASSEGTGLEQYFGPGTRLTVT.

The chain combines TRBV7-8 with TRBJ1-2; D is undetermined. Germline CDR1 and CDR2: SGHVS and FQNEAQ. This CDR3 comprises 13 residues. Between the trimmed V and J ends, which lost 0 bases and 3 bases, there was a span of 5 bases. DNA for the CDR3: TGTGCCAGCAGCTTAGCGGGTGACTATGGCTACACCTTC. Translation gives CASSLAGDYGYTF.

The genes are TRBV6-5 and TRBJ2-7; 9 nucleotides align to TRBD2. V lost 4 bases and J lost 6; bases outside the gene matches: 16. This CDR3 is built from 17 residues. The germline V gene encodes CDR1 MNHEY and CDR2 SVGAGI. The DNA for the CDR3 is TGTGCCAGCAGTTCCCCTGGGCTAGCGGGGAGTAAAGGCGAGCAGTACTTC. Translated: CASSSPGLAGSKGEQYF.

The chain links TRBV6-2 or TRBV6-3 to TRBJ2-5; D is unclear. Germline V gene sequence: CDR1 MNHEY, CDR2 SVGEGT. This CDR3 contains 14 residues. V was clipped by 6 bases and J by 1 base, with 12 bases between them. CDR3 sequence (DNA): TGTGCCAGCAGCCTCGCCGGAGCCCAAGAGACCCAGTACTTC. Encoded protein: CASSLAGAQETQYF.

This clonotype turned up a few times. One end of the junction is discordant with germline, which a read error may explain. The CDR3 coding sequence is TGTGCTAGCAGCCCGAGACTAGCGGGGGACCTAGGGAAAGAGACCCAGTACTTC. It is translated as CASSPRLAGDLGKETQYF. J is TRBJ2-5 and V is TRBV7-6; 12 bases agree with TRBD2. Per germline, CDR1 SGHVS and CDR2 FNYEAQ. CDR3 size: 18 residues.

J is TRBJ1-2 and V is TRBV6-1; D is unclear. Germline V gene lookup returns CDR1 MNHNS and CDR2 SASEGT. The CDR3 loop spans 13 amino acids. The V end was cut by 1 base, the J end by 3 bases, with 6 bases between. Here the CDR3 reads CASSEVEHYGYTF. For the CDR3, the DNA is TGTGCCAGCAGTGAAGTGGAGCACTATGGCTACACCTTC.

This chain connects TRBV11-3 to TRBJ2-5; D unresolved. Between the trimmed V and J ends, which lost 0 bases and 1 base, there was a span of 9 bases. Germline assignment: CDR1 SGHNT and CDR2 YENEEA. The CDR3 totals 15 residues. The CDR3 region has the DNA TGTGCCAGCAGCTTAGAGAAGGGCCTCCAAGAGACCCAGTACTTC. Its protein is CASSLEKGLQETQYF.

CDR3 sequence reads: CASSPTTGATDTQYF. The CDR3 DNA reads as TGTGCCAGCAGCCCCACGACGGGGGCGACAGATACGCAGTATTTT. The genes are TRBV7-9 and TRBJ2-3; D is possibly TRBD1 or TRBD2 (6 bases each). With 5 bases removed from V and 3 bases from J, the gap between germline ends came to 15 bases. The length of the CDR3 is 15 residues. The germline V gene has CDR1 SEHNR and CDR2 FQNEAQ (reference sequence).

The V gene is TRBV20-1, the J gene TRBJ2-3; 11 nucleotides line up with TRBD2. V was pared by 5 bases and J by 4 bases, with 8 bases of the junction left unmatched. Germline V lookup: CDR1 DFQATT, CDR2 SNEGSKA (reference sequence). The CDR3 runs to 15 residues. The CDR3 spells CSAPIAGGRSDTQYF. The DNA for the CDR3 is TGCAGTGCTCCGATAGCGGGGGGGCGGTCAGATACGCAGTATTTT.

The chain uses TRBV7-3 and TRBJ2-2; 13 bases are a match to TRBD2. The J segment lost 5 bases and the V segment lost 7 bases, leaving 7 bases of the junction unmatched. The CDR3 has 16 residues. The germline V gene has CDR1 SGHTA and CDR2 FQGTGA. The CDR3 coding sequence is TGTGCCAGCAAACTAGCGGGGGGGCCGCGGACCGGGGAGCTGTTTTTT. As protein: CASKLAGGPRTGELFF.

The chain is built from TRBV7-9 and TRBJ2-7, with TRBD1 matching 8 bases. CDR1 and CDR2 (germline): SEHNR, FQNEAQ (reference sequence). After removal of 5 bases from V and 2 bases from J, the junction contained 5 bases not matched to a gene. The CDR3 runs 14 residues. The CDR3 here is CASSHRDRPYEQYF. DNA of the CDR3: TGTGCCAGCAGCCACCGGGACAGGCCCTACGAGCAGTACTTC.

In this sample, this clonotype turned up a few times. J is TRBJ1-2 and V is TRBV20-1, with a weak D call TRBD1 (6 bases). Germline lookup yields CDR1 DFQATT and CDR2 SNEGSKA (reference sequence). There are 12 residues in the CDR3. Trimming stripped 5 bases from V and 2 bases from J, with 9 bases between. Here the CDR3 DNA reads TGCAGTGCTCTACAGGGCAACTATGGCTACACCTTC. Amino acids: CSALQGNYGYTF.

The V and J genes are TRBV30 and TRBJ1-1; D is perhaps TRBD1 (5 bases). CDR1 is GTSNPN, CDR2 SVGIG, per germline (reference sequence). V was trimmed by 2 bases and J by 8 bases, leaving 12 bases between them. CDR3 size: 12 residues. This chain's CDR3 is CAWSPGAGEAFF. CDR3 sequence (DNA): TGTGCCTGGAGTCCCGGGGCGGGCGAAGCTTTCTTT.

This clonotype has only a few counts. V is TRBV15 and J is TRBJ1-6; D not resolved. This CDR3 region has 14 residues. The germline V and J ends were trimmed by 4 bases and 3 bases, with 7 bases remaining between them. Germline assignment: CDR1 LNHNV and CDR2 YYDKDF (reference sequence). The CDR3 DNA reads TGTGCCACCAGCACTGGCAACTATAATTCACCCCTCCACTTT. Translated: CATSTGNYNSPLHF. Full variable domain (remainder filled in from reference TRBV15 and TRBJ1-6): DAMVIQNPRYQVTQFGKPVTLSCSQTLNHNVMYWYQQKSSQAPKLLFHYYDKDFNNEADTPDNFQSRRPNTSFCFLDIRSPGLGDTAMYLCATSTGNYNSPLHFGNGTRLTVT.

A note on this clonotype: Relative to the germline gene, one junction end is altered; a read error may explain this. The chain employs TRBV6-1 and TRBJ2-7; TRBD1 matches at 8 bases. The CDR3 totals 13 residues. From germline, CDR1 is MNHNS and CDR2 SASEGT. The CDR3 region has the DNA TGTGCCATCAGTGGTGACAGGGGTAACGAGCAGTACTTC. Its protein is CAISGDRGNEQYF.

V usage is TRBV27 and J usage is TRBJ2-7, with 8 nucleotides matching TRBD1. J gave up 1 base and V 4 bases, and 9 bases lay outside the gene matches. Germline V gene sequence: CDR1 MNHEY, CDR2 SMNVEV (reference sequence). The CDR3 sequence is 16 residues long. The CDR3 is CASSSARDRRSYEQYF. CDR3 nucleotide sequence: TGTGCCAGCAGTTCAGCCCGGGACAGGAGATCCTACGAGCAGTACTTC.